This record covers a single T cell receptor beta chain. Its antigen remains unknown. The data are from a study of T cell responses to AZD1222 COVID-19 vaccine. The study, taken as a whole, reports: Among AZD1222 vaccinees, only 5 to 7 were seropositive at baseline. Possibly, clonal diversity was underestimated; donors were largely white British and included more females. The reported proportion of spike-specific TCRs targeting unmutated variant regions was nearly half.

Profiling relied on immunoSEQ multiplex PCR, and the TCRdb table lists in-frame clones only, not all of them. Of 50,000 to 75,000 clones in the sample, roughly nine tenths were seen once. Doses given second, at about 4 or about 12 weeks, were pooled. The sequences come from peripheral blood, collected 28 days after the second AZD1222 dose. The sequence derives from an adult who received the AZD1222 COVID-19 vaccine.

The CDR3 spells CASSLIRLGVSSYNEQFF. CDR3 bases: TGTGCCAGCAGCTTAATTCGGCTAGGGGTTTCCTCCTACAATGAGCAGTTCTTC. V gene TRBV7-9 combines with J gene TRBJ2-1, with a possible D match to TRBD1 (5 bases). V was shortened by 2 bases and J by 0 bases, with 17 bases between the two germline ends. This CDR3 has 18 amino acids. Germline V gene lookup returns CDR1 SEHNR and CDR2 FQNEAQ (reference sequence). Complete variable domain (other parts from reference TRBV7-9 and TRBJ2-1): DTGVSQNPRHKITKRGQNVTFRCDPISEHNRLYWYRQTLGQGPEFLTYFQNEAQLEKSRLLSDRFSAERPKGSFSTLEIQRTEQGDSAMYLCASSLIRLGVSSYNEQFFGPGTRLTVL.